The TCR beta chain under discussion was sequenced for a study of OX40 agonist ivuxolimab in advanced cancers. Study in general: Each dose-escalation patient presented with hepatocellular carcinoma, melanoma, renal cell or head and neck cancer. Averaging roughly 60 years in age, with a range of roughly 23 to 85, the cohort was 65% to 90% male. Of the patients, three showed partial responses, one with hepatocellular carcinoma and two with cutaneous melanoma.

With 8 bases removed from V and 8 bases from J, the gap between germline ends came to 13 bases. Germline V lookup: CDR1 MGHDK, CDR2 SYGVNS. CDR3 size: 12 residues. Assay used: immunoSEQ multiplex PCR; TCRdb lists only in-frame clones, some missing. This sample has some 85,000 clones; 70% to 90% occur once, and the top ten carry about 0.31%. This receptor was identified in an adult with an advanced solid tumor such as melanoma, head and neck, liver or kidney cancer. The sample was CD4+ or CD8+ T cells sorted from blood, taken in a trial of the OX40 agonist ivuxolimab. This chain uses TRBV25-1 with TRBJ1-3; the D gene is possibly TRBD1 (6 bases). Written as DNA, the CDR3 is TGTGCCAGCGGAGGTGACAGGCACACCATATATTTT. Its translation: CASGGDRHTIYF.